One and the same sample provided the 11 T cell receptor beta chains below, sequenced in a study of cytomegalovirus exposure and HLA in healthy donors. Some clones are missing from TCRdb's copy, which holds only in-frame ones; the method was immunoSEQ multiplex PCR. The sample contains over 200,000 clones, 80% to 90% of which appear only once. Sequenced sample: PBMCs. The receptors here all came from a woman aged 18-35 years in good health and CMV-seronegative.

This rearrangement joins TRBV18 to TRBJ2-2, with 9 nucleotides matching TRBD2. The CDR3 is 16 residues long. CDR1 is KGHSH, CDR2 LQKENI, per germline. J lost 3 bases, V lost 5 bases, and 7 bases had no gene match. The CDR3 nucleotides are TGTGCCAGCTCATCACTGGCGGGAGGGGACACCGGGGAGCTGTTTTTT. Its translation is CASSSLAGGDTGELFF.

The chain joins TRBV5-8 to TRBJ1-5; a weak D match, TRBD1 (6 bases). The germline gives CDR1 SGHTS, CDR2 YDEGEE. The CDR3 consists of 16 residues. V dropped 6 bases and J dropped 5 bases, with 21 bases sitting between them. Here the CDR3 reads CASTYPGQFLYQPQHF. The CDR3 DNA reads as TGTGCCAGCACCTACCCCGGACAGTTCCTGTATCAGCCCCAGCATTTT.

The rearrangement joins TRBV4-2 to TRBJ2-1; 14 bases map to TRBD2. Germline-derived CDR1 and CDR2 are LGHNA and YNFKEQ. The CDR3 runs to 21 residues. V shed 2 bases and J 6 bases; nucleotides not matched to a gene: 18. CDR3 amino acids: CASSQSLIGLAGGREGNEQFF. The CDR3 DNA sequence: TGTGCCAGCAGCCAATCCCTAATAGGACTAGCGGGAGGAAGAGAGGGCAATGAGCAGTTCTTC.

This clone was detected only once. DNA of the CDR3: TGTGCCAGCAGCTCCCAACTAGCGGGGGTGGGGGAGCAGTACTTC. Translation: CASSSQLAGVGEQYF. The chain carries TRBV11-2 and TRBJ2-7; the match to TRBD2 covers 11 bases. The germline V gene has CDR1 SGHAT and CDR2 FQNNGV. This CDR3 region has 15 residues. With V trimmed by 4 bases and J by 7 bases, 9 bases remained unmatched.

CDR3 coding DNA: TGCGCCAGCAGTCGAAAGCAGGTTTACAATGAGCAGTTCTTC. Its protein product is CASSRKQVYNEQFF. The chain combines TRBV23-1 with TRBJ2-1; D is ambiguous. TRBV23-1 is an open reading frame, and its role is uncertain. The CDR3 is 14 residues long. The V end lost 4 bases, the J end lost 4 bases, and 11 bases lay between the germline ends.

J is TRBJ2-7 and V is TRBV28; 12 bases match TRBD2. V gave up 2 bases and J gave up 7 bases; unmatched junction bases: 6. The CDR3 is 15 amino acids. The germline V gene has CDR1 MDHEN and CDR2 SYDVKM. CDR3 DNA: TGTGCCAGCAGTTTACTAGCGGGAGGGCCAAGTGAGCAGTACTTC. Translation gives CASSLLAGGPSEQYF.

A few counts support this clone. The V and J genes are TRBV28 and TRBJ2-7; TRBD2 matches at 9 bases. V lost 7 bases, J lost 2 bases, and 6 bases stayed unmatched. Germline values: CDR1 MDHEN, CDR2 SYDVKM. CDR3 size: 14 residues. CDR3 loop: CASNPSGKAYEQYF. Here the CDR3 DNA reads TGTGCCAGCAACCCTAGCGGGAAAGCCTACGAGCAGTACTTC.

The chain employs TRBV25-1 and TRBJ1-1; 9 bases align to TRBD1. Germline CDR1 reads MGHDK; CDR2 reads SYGVNS. V shed 8 bases, J shed 4 bases, and the junction held 2 bases outside the gene matches. The CDR3 spans 12 residues. This chain's CDR3 is CASGDRATEAFF. CDR3 nucleotides: TGTGCCAGCGGGGACAGGGCCACTGAAGCTTTCTTT.

This clone was detected once. The V gene is TRBV27, the J gene TRBJ2-5; 8 nucleotides agree with TRBD1. Germline lookup yields CDR1 MNHEY and CDR2 SMNVEV (reference sequence). CDR3 length: 18 amino acids. The ends lost 6 bases at V and 0 bases at J; junction bases unmatched: 15. The CDR3, as DNA: TGTGCCAGCAGCCCACCCGCCCGGGACAGGTTTTACCAAGAGACCCAGTACTTC. It specifies CASSPPARDRFYQETQYF.

This chain connects TRBV19 to TRBJ2-2, with TRBD1 matching over 9 bases. CDR1 is LNHDA and CDR2 is SQIVND in the germline V gene (reference sequence). J was trimmed by 0 bases and V by 6 bases; bases with no gene match: 8. The CDR3 consists of 17 residues. The DNA for the CDR3 is TGTGCCAGTAGAGGACAGGGGAGCCCAACGAACACCGGGGAGCTGTTTTTT. Translation gives CASRGQGSPTNTGELFF.

V and J are TRBV27 and TRBJ1-1; tentative D call: TRBD1 (6 bases). Germline CDR1 MNHEY, CDR2 SMNVEV (reference sequence). The V end lost 6 bases, the J end lost 2 bases, and 16 bases lay between the germline ends. The CDR3 consists of 15 residues. The CDR3 is CASRKGHNLNTEAFF. Written as DNA, the CDR3 is TGTGCCAGCAGAAAGGGACACAACCTAAACACTGAAGCTTTCTTT.